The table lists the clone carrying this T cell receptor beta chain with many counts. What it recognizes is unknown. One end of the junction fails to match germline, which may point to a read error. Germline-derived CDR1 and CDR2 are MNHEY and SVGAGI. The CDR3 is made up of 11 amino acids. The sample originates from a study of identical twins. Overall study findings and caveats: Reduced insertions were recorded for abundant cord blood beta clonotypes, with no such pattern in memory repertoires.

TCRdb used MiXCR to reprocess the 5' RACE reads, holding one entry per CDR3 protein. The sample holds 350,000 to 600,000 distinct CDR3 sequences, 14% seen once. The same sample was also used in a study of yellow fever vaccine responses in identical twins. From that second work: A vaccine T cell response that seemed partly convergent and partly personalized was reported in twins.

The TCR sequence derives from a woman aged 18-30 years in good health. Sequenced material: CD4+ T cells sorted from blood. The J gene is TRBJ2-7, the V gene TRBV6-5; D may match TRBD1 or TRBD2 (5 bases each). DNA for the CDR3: TGTGCCAGCAGTGACTCCCGGGACCGGTACTTC. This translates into CASSDSRDRYF.